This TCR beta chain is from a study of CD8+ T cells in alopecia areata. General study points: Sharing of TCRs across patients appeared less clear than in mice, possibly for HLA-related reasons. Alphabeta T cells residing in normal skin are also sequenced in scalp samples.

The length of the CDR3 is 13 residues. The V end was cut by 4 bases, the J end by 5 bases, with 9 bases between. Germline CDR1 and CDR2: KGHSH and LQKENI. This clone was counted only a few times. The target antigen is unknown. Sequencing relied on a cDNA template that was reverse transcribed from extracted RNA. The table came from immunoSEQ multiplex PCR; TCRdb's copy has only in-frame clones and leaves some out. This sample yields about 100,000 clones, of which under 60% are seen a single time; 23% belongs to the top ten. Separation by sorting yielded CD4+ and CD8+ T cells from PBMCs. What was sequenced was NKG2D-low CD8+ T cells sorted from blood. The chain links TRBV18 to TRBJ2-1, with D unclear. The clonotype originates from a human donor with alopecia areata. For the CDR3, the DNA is TGTGCCAGCTCACTGCGTGGCGACAATGAGCAGTTCTTC. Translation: CASSLRGDNEQFF.